Listed below are T cell receptor beta chains from one sample, sequenced in a study of blood T cells in healthy people across ages. One entry per CDR3 protein results from TCRdb running MiXCR on the 5' RACE reads. Here the sample spans hundreds of thousands of distinct CDR3 sequences, 58% being singletons. Sequenced: blood. These receptors all stem from a man younger than 40 in good health. CDR3s include the opening cysteine and the closing phenylalanine or tryptophan. A D gene is named only where the DNA matches it firmly. Rows may omit the clone size; those that give it use once, few, many or a size class.

CDR3 protein: CASSKRLAGGQETQYF
CDR3 DNA: TGTGCCAGCAGCAAAAGACTAGCGGGGGGACAAGAGACCCAGTACTTC
CDR3 length: 16
J gene: TRBJ2-5
D gene: NA
V gene: TRBV21-1
clone size: few

CDR3 protein: CASSPRLAGELVQYF
CDR3 DNA: TGTGCCAGCAGTCCAAGACTAGCGGGAGAACTAGTGCAGTACTTC
CDR3 length: 15
J gene: TRBJ2-5
D gene: TRBD2
V gene: TRBV11-1
clone size: NA

CDR3 protein: CASSQVQGYYGYTF
CDR3 DNA: TGTGCCAGCAGCCAGGTACAGGGATACTATGGCTACACCTTC
CDR3 length: 14
J gene: TRBJ1-2
D gene: NA
V gene: TRBV3-1
clone size: NA

CDR3 protein: CASSLLRGGNTDTQYF
CDR3 DNA: TGTGCCAGCAGCTTGCTCCGGGGGGGGAACACAGATACGCAGTATTTT
CDR3 length: 16
J gene: TRBJ2-3
D gene: TRBD2
V gene: TRBV11-2
clone size: NA

CDR3 protein: CSGPTRTTSTDTQYF
CDR3 DNA: TGCAGCGGACCAACAAGGACAACTAGCACAGATACGCAGTATTTT
CDR3 length: 15
J gene: TRBJ2-3
D gene: NA
V gene: TRBV29-1
clone size: NA

CDR3 protein: CASSPRILREGNMGEYF
CDR3 DNA: TGTGCCAGCAGCCCTAGGATTCTGCGGGAGGGGAACATGGGCGAGTACTTC
CDR3 length: 17
J gene: TRBJ2-7
D gene: TRBD2
V gene: TRBV7-2
clone size: NA

CDR3 protein: CASGNLSPYEQYF
CDR3 DNA: TGTGCCAGCGGGAACCTCAGCCCCTACGAGCAGTACTTC
CDR3 length: 13
J gene: TRBJ2-7
D gene: NA
V gene: TRBV28
clone size: few

CDR3 protein: CAISESGTRGETQYF
CDR3 DNA: TGTGCCATCAGTGAGTCCGGGACTAGAGGGGAGACCCAGTACTTC
CDR3 length: 15
J gene: TRBJ2-5
D gene: TRBD2
V gene: TRBV10-3
clone size: NA

CDR3 protein: CASSPGGSTPDTQYF
CDR3 DNA: TGCGCCAGCAGCCCTGGGGGCAGTACTCCAGATACGCAGTATTTT
CDR3 length: 15
J gene: TRBJ2-3
D gene: NA
V gene: TRBV5-1
clone size: NA

CDR3 protein: CASSLASGAQYEQYF
CDR3 DNA: TGTGCCAGCAGCTTAGCTAGCGGGGCTCAATACGAGCAGTACTTC
CDR3 length: 15
J gene: TRBJ2-7
D gene: TRBD2
V gene: TRBV7-2
clone size: NA

CDR3 protein: CASSSRATNEKLFF
CDR3 DNA: TGTGCCAGCAGCAGCCGCGCAACTAATGAAAAACTGTTTTTT
CDR3 length: 14
J gene: TRBJ1-4
D gene: NA
V gene: TRBV7-2
clone size: few

CDR3 protein: CASSSVGRGYTF
CDR3 DNA: TGTGCCAGCAGTTCCGTTGGTCGGGGCTACACCTTC
CDR3 length: 12
J gene: TRBJ1-2
D gene: NA
V gene: TRBV6-2/TRBV6-3
clone size: few

CDR3 protein: CASSLAGGGVVDNEQFF
CDR3 DNA: TGTGCCAGCAGCTTAGCCGGGGGTGGGGTGGTCGACAATGAGCAGTTCTTC
CDR3 length: 17
J gene: TRBJ2-1
D gene: NA
V gene: TRBV11-2
clone size: NA

CDR3 protein: CASSGQGPFANEQYF
CDR3 DNA: TGTGCCAGCAGCGGACAGGGCCCTTTCGCTAACGAGCAGTACTTC
CDR3 length: 15
J gene: TRBJ2-7
D gene: TRBD1
V gene: TRBV9
clone size: few

CDR3 protein: CASGTRVSETQYF
CDR3 DNA: TGTGCCAGCGGGACTAGAGTCTCAGAGACCCAGTACTTC
CDR3 length: 13
J gene: TRBJ2-5
D gene: TRBD2
V gene: TRBV7-2
clone size: few

CDR3 protein: CASSYSTSGRSDTQYF
CDR3 DNA: TGTGCCAGCAGTTACTCGACTAGCGGGAGGTCAGATACGCAGTATTTT
CDR3 length: 16
J gene: TRBJ2-3
D gene: TRBD2
V gene: TRBV6-6
clone size: NA

CDR3 protein: CASSSPLLEQYF
CDR3 DNA: TGTGCCAGCAGCTCTCCCCTTCTCGAGCAGTACTTC
CDR3 length: 12
J gene: TRBJ2-7
D gene: NA
V gene: TRBV7-9
clone size: few

CDR3 protein: CASSLRGADTQYF
CDR3 DNA: TGTGCCAGCAGCTTGCGGGGGGCAGATACGCAGTATTTT
CDR3 length: 13
J gene: TRBJ2-3
D gene: TRBD2
V gene: TRBV5-4
clone size: few

CDR3 protein: CSARGGQDLAKNIQYF
CDR3 DNA: TGCAGTGCTAGAGGTGGGCAGGATCTAGCCAAAAACATTCAGTACTTC
CDR3 length: 16
J gene: TRBJ2-4
D gene: NA
V gene: TRBV20-1
clone size: NA

CDR3 protein: CSASGLWESEAFF
CDR3 DNA: TGCAGTGCTAGCGGCTTGTGGGAGTCTGAAGCTTTCTTT
CDR3 length: 13
J gene: TRBJ1-1
D gene: NA
V gene: TRBV20-1
clone size: NA

CDR3 protein: CASSKSGSTDTQYF
CDR3 DNA: TGTGCCAGCAGCAAAAGCGGGAGCACAGATACGCAGTATTTT
CDR3 length: 14
J gene: TRBJ2-3
D gene: NA
V gene: TRBV4-2
clone size: NA

CDR3 protein: CSARGGSIHEQYF
CDR3 DNA: TGCAGTGCTAGAGGGGGCAGTATCCACGAGCAGTACTTC
CDR3 length: 13
J gene: TRBJ2-7
D gene: NA
V gene: TRBV20-1
clone size: NA

CDR3 protein: CAISAGVHEQYF
CDR3 DNA: TGTGCCATCAGTGCAGGGGTCCACGAGCAGTACTTC
CDR3 length: 12
J gene: TRBJ2-7
D gene: NA
V gene: TRBV10-3
clone size: NA

CDR3 protein: CASSESRQHLSKYGYTF
CDR3 DNA: TGTGCCAGCAGTGAAAGTCGGCAGCACTTAAGCAAATATGGCTACACCTTC
CDR3 length: 17
J gene: TRBJ1-2
D gene: NA
V gene: TRBV2
clone size: NA

CDR3 protein: CASSALTDTQYF
CDR3 DNA: TGTGCCAGCAGTGCTCTCACAGATACGCAGTATTTT
CDR3 length: 12
J gene: TRBJ2-3
D gene: NA
V gene: TRBV12-3/TRBV12-4
clone size: few

CDR3 protein: CASSYAFGETGELFF
CDR3 DNA: TGTGCCAGCAGTTATGCTTTCGGGGAAACCGGGGAGCTGTTTTTT
CDR3 length: 15
J gene: TRBJ2-2
D gene: NA
V gene: TRBV6-5
clone size: NA

CDR3 protein: CASSYDHPERGGGNIQYF
CDR3 DNA: TGTGCCAGCAGTTACGATCACCCCGAGCGAGGGGGGGGGAACATTCAGTACTTC
CDR3 length: 18
J gene: TRBJ2-4
D gene: NA
V gene: TRBV6-5
clone size: NA

CDR3 protein: CASSQDQAGAGNEQFF
CDR3 DNA: TGTGCCAGCAGCCAAGATCAGGCCGGGGCAGGCAATGAGCAGTTCTTC
CDR3 length: 16
J gene: TRBJ2-1
D gene: NA
V gene: TRBV14
clone size: NA

CDR3 protein: CASTNRGSLETQYF
CDR3 DNA: TGTGCCAGCACTAATAGGGGAAGTTTAGAGACCCAGTACTTC
CDR3 length: 14
J gene: TRBJ2-5
D gene: NA
V gene: TRBV7-2
clone size: NA

CDR3 protein: CSAADTGRGYEQYF
CDR3 DNA: TGCAGTGCTGCCGACACGGGACGCGGCTACGAGCAGTACTTC
CDR3 length: 14
J gene: TRBJ2-7
D gene: NA
V gene: TRBV20-1
clone size: few

CDR3 protein: CASRQTGLSEQYF
CDR3 DNA: TGTGCCAGCAGGCAGACAGGTTTGAGCGAGCAGTACTTC
CDR3 length: 13
J gene: TRBJ2-7
D gene: NA
V gene: TRBV27
clone size: NA

CDR3 protein: CASSFGQGRGETLYF
CDR3 DNA: TGTGCCAGCAGCTTCGGACAGGGCCGCGGAGAGACCCTGTACTTC
CDR3 length: 15
J gene: TRBJ2-5
D gene: TRBD1
V gene: TRBV9
clone size: NA

CDR3 protein: CASSLEPHRGYGYTF
CDR3 DNA: TGTGCCAGCAGTTTAGAGCCCCACCGCGGGTATGGCTACACCTTC
CDR3 length: 15
J gene: TRBJ1-2
D gene: NA
V gene: TRBV12-3/TRBV12-4
clone size: NA

CDR3 protein: CASSSSGQITNYGYTF
CDR3 DNA: TGTGCCAGCAGCTCATCGGGACAGATAACTAACTATGGCTACACCTTC
CDR3 length: 16
J gene: TRBJ1-2
D gene: TRBD1
V gene: TRBV11-1
clone size: NA

CDR3 protein: CASSQSGSGGNEQFF
CDR3 DNA: TGTGCCAGCAGTCAAAGTGGCTCAGGGGGCAATGAGCAGTTCTTC
CDR3 length: 15
J gene: TRBJ2-1
D gene: TRBD1
V gene: TRBV6-5
clone size: NA

CDR3 protein: CASSLIAAGGHIYGYTF
CDR3 DNA: TGTGCCAGCAGCTTAATAGCTGCAGGGGGGCATATCTATGGCTACACCTTC
CDR3 length: 17
J gene: TRBJ1-2
D gene: TRBD1
V gene: TRBV7-9
clone size: NA

CDR3 protein: CSASGGHVYEQYF
CDR3 DNA: TGCAGCGCCTCAGGGGGTCATGTCTATGAGCAGTACTTC
CDR3 length: 13
J gene: TRBJ2-5
D gene: TRBD1
V gene: TRBV29-1
clone size: once

CDR3 protein: CSALLAGERETQYF
CDR3 DNA: TGCAGTGCCCTACTAGCGGGAGAAAGGGAGACCCAGTACTTC
CDR3 length: 14
J gene: TRBJ2-5
D gene: TRBD2
V gene: TRBV20-1
clone size: NA

CDR3 protein: CAISDPRTGVDEQYF
CDR3 DNA: TGTGCCATCAGTGACCCACGGACAGGGGTGGACGAGCAGTACTTC
CDR3 length: 15
J gene: TRBJ2-7
D gene: TRBD1
V gene: TRBV10-3
clone size: few

CDR3 protein: CSARDAGTGVKEQYF
CDR3 DNA: TGCAGTGCTAGAGATGCCGGGACAGGAGTAAAAGAGCAGTACTTC
CDR3 length: 15
J gene: TRBJ2-5
D gene: TRBD1
V gene: TRBV20-1
clone size: NA

CDR3 protein: CSVRPAGEKLFF
CDR3 DNA: TGCAGCGTCAGGCCCGCGGGGGAAAAACTGTTTTTT
CDR3 length: 12
J gene: TRBJ1-4
D gene: NA
V gene: TRBV29-1
clone size: few

CDR3 protein: CAGNSLSSYEQYF
CDR3 DNA: TGTGCCGGAAATTCGCTTTCGTCCTACGAGCAGTACTTC
CDR3 length: 13
J gene: TRBJ2-7
D gene: NA
V gene: TRBV30
clone size: NA

CDR3 protein: CASTLIPPGTEAFF
CDR3 DNA: TGTGCCAGCACCCTTATCCCCCCGGGGACTGAAGCTTTCTTT
CDR3 length: 14
J gene: TRBJ1-1
D gene: NA
V gene: TRBV12-3/TRBV12-4
clone size: once

CDR3 protein: CAWSVGLRTNNEQFF
CDR3 DNA: TGTGCCTGGAGTGTCGGTCTCCGCACCAACAATGAGCAGTTCTTC
CDR3 length: 15
J gene: TRBJ2-1
D gene: NA
V gene: TRBV30
clone size: NA

CDR3 protein: CATSDSDRGNSQPQHF
CDR3 DNA: TGTGCCACCAGTGATTCCGACAGGGGGAATAGTCAGCCCCAGCATTTT
CDR3 length: 16
J gene: TRBJ1-5
D gene: TRBD1
V gene: TRBV24-1
clone size: few

CDR3 protein: CSADTGETQYF
CDR3 DNA: TGCAGTGCTGACACGGGGGAGACCCAGTACTTC
CDR3 length: 11
J gene: TRBJ2-5
D gene: NA
V gene: TRBV20-1
clone size: NA

CDR3 protein: CSASMLAGGSDEQFF
CDR3 DNA: TGCAGTGCTAGTATGTTAGCGGGAGGAAGTGATGAGCAGTTCTTC
CDR3 length: 15
J gene: TRBJ2-1
D gene: TRBD2
V gene: TRBV20-1
clone size: NA

CDR3 protein: CASSQPHTRGETQYF
CDR3 DNA: TGTGCCAGCAGCCAACCACACACTCGGGGTGAGACCCAGTACTTC
CDR3 length: 15
J gene: TRBJ2-5
D gene: NA
V gene: TRBV7-2
clone size: few

CDR3 protein: CASSTPSVWSSTDTQYF
CDR3 DNA: TGTGCCAGCAGCACTCCTAGCGTTTGGTCTAGCACAGATACGCAGTATTTT
CDR3 length: 17
J gene: TRBJ2-3
D gene: NA
V gene: TRBV11-2
clone size: NA

CDR3 protein: CSASPGGRSGGYTF
CDR3 DNA: TGCAGTGCTAGTCCCGGGGGCAGATCAGGTGGCTACACCTTC
CDR3 length: 14
J gene: TRBJ1-2
D gene: NA
V gene: TRBV20-1
clone size: NA

CDR3 protein: CASSYYKMSDTQYF
CDR3 DNA: TGTGCCAGCAGCTACTACAAAATGTCAGATACGCAGTATTTT
CDR3 length: 14
J gene: TRBJ2-3
D gene: NA
V gene: TRBV7-2
clone size: NA

CDR3 protein: CSATRQETQYF
CDR3 DNA: TGCAGTGCTACCAGACAAGAGACCCAGTACTTC
CDR3 length: 11
J gene: TRBJ2-5
D gene: NA
V gene: TRBV20-1
clone size: NA